This T cell receptor (beta chain) was captured in a study of T-cell reconstitution after alpha-beta-depleted transplantation in children. This clonotype was counted at least ten times. Its target is not known. This CDR3 has 16 residues. The germline gives CDR1 SQVTM, CDR2 ANQGSEA. The ends were cut back, 4 bases at V and 2 bases at J, with 19 bases in the middle. Preparation of the TCRbeta library used unique molecular identifiers. Each CDR3 protein gets one entry after TCRdb re-called the PCR reads with MiXCR. The sample records approximately 110,000 distinct CDR3 sequences, 20% to 25% being singletons. General study findings and limits: At the one-year point after transplant, T-cell counts and TCRbeta diversity were found to come mostly from T cells that had been newly produced. The study reportedly traced alpha-beta T cells about two months after transplant to several hundred expanded graft clones.

The receptor was isolated from a male patient under 10 years old who had a stem cell transplant for chronic granulomatous disease, so the T cells may come from the graft donor. The sequencing here drew on PBMCs, mostly from graft donor cells, taken 180 days after TCRalphabeta/CD19-depleted stem cell transplant. The chain recombines TRBV29-1 with TRBJ2-3; possible D gene TRBD1, 6 bases. The CDR3 nucleotides read TGCAGCGTTGGAGGCGCCACAGGGTACCACACAGATACGCAGTATTTT. Protein product: CSVGGATGYHTDTQYF.